This TCR beta chain was sequenced during a study of CD8 T cells in ankylosing spondylitis. Notes on the study in general: Certain motif variants had earlier been reported in reactive arthritis synovial fluid and blood.

In regard to this clonotype: The antigen is not known. Being one base from a much bigger clone, this may be a read error.

TCRdb re-called the 5' RACE reads with MiXCR, one entry per CDR3 protein. Of 300,000 to 350,000 distinct CDR3 sequences listed, roughly 20% are singletons. Germline values: CDR1 DFQATT, CDR2 SNEGSKA (reference sequence). The CDR3 consists of 13 residues. V shed 1 base and J shed 3 bases, with 10 bases lying between them. The chain combines TRBV20-1 with TRBJ2-7; D might be TRBD2 (6 bases). Input material: blood, either unsorted or a sorted T cell fraction (not recorded which). This clonotype originated in a female donor with ankylosing spondylitis or in good health (not recorded which). The CDR3: CSARANGSYEQYF. The CDR3 bases are TGCAGTGCTAGAGCTAACGGGAGCTACGAGCAGTACTTC.